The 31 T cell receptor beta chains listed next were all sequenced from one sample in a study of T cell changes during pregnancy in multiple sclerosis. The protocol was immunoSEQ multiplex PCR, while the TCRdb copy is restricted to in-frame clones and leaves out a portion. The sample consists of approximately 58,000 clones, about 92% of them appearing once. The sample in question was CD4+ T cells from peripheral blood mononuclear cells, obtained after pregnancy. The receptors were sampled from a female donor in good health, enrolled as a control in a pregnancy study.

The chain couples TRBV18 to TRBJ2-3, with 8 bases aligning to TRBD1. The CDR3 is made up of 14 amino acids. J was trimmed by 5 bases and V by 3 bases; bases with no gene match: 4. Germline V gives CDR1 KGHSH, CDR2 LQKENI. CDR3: CASSPQGAGDTQYF. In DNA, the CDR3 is TGTGCCAGCTCACCCCAGGGGGCTGGAGATACGCAGTATTTT.

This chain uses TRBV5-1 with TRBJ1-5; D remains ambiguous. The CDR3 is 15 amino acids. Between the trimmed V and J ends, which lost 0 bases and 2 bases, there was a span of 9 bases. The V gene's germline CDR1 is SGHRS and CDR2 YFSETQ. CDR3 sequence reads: CASSLDSSGNQPQHF. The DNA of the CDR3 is TGCGCCAGCAGCTTGGACAGCTCGGGCAATCAGCCCCAGCATTTT.

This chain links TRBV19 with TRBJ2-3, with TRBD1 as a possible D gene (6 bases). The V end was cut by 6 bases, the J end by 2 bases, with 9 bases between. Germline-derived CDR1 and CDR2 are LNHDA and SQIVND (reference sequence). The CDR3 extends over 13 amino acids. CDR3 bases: TGTGCCAGTAGGGGGGCAGCCACAGATACGCAGTATTTT. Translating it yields CASRGAATDTQYF.

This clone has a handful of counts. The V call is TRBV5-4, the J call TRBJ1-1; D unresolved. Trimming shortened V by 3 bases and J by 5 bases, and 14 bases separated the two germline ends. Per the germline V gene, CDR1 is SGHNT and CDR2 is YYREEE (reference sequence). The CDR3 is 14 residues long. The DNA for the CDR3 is TGTGCCAGCAGCTCCCGCCGGGTAATAACTGAAGCTTTCTTT. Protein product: CASSSRRVITEAFF.

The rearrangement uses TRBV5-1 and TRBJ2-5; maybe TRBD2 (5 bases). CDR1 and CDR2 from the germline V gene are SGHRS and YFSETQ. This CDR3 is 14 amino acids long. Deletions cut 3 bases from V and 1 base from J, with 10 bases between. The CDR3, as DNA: TGCGCCAGCAGCTCGGACGGACTCCAAGAGACCCAGTACTTC. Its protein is CASSSDGLQETQYF. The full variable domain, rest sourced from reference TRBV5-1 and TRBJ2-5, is KAGVTQTPRYLIKTRGQQVTLSCSPISGHRSVSWYQQTPGQGLQFLFEYFSETQRNKGNFPGRFSGRQFSNSRSEMNVSTLELGDSALYLCASSSDGLQETQYFGPGTRLLVL.

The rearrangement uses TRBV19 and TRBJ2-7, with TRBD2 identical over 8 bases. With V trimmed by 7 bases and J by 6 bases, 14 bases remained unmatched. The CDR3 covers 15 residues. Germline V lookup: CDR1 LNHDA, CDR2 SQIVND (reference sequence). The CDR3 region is CASNQGGLGASEQYF. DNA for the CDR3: TGTGCCAGTAACCAAGGGGGACTAGGGGCAAGCGAGCAGTACTTC.

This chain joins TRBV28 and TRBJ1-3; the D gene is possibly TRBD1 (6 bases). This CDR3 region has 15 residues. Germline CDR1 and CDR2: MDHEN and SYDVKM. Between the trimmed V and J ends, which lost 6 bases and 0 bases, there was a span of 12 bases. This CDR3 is CASRFGQISGNTIYF. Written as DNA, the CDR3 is TGTGCCAGCAGGTTTGGACAGATCTCTGGAAACACCATATATTTT.

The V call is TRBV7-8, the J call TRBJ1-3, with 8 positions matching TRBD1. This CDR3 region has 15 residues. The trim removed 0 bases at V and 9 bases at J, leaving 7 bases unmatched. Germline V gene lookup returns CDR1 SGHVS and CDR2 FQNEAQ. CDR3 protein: CASSLAVQGGGTIYF. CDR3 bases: TGTGCCAGCAGCTTAGCGGTACAGGGGGGGGGCACCATATATTTT.

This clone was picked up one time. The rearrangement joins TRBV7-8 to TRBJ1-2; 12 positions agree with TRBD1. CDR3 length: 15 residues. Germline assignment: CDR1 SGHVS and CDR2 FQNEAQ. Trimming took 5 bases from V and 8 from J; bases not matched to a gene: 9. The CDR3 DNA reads TGTGCCAGCAGCCAGGGACAGGGGGCAATGAGGGGCTACACCTTC. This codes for CASSQGQGAMRGYTF.

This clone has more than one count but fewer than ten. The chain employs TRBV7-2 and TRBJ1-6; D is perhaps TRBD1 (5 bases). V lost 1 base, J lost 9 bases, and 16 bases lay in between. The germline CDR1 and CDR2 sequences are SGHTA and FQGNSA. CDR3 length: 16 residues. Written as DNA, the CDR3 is TGTGCCAGCAGCTTAGAGGTCAGGGCCACAGGTTCACCCCTCCACTTT. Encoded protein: CASSLEVRATGSPLHF.

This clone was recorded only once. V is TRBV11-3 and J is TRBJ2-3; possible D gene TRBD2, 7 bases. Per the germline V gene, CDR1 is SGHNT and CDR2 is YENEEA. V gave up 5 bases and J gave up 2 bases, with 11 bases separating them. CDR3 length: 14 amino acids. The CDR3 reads CASSTGGLTDTQYF. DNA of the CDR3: TGTGCCAGCAGCACCGGGGGGCTCACAGATACGCAGTATTTT.

The DNA of the CDR3 is TGTGCCAGCAAGGTCCGGGCGGGCACTGAAGCTTTCTTT. This gives the protein CASKVRAGTEAFF. V is TRBV6-4 and J is TRBJ1-1; no definite D call. V lost 7 bases to trimming and J lost 4 bases, with 13 bases between them. Germline values: CDR1 MRHNA, CDR2 SNTAGT. The CDR3 length is 13 residues.

CDR3 bases: TGCGCCAGCAGCTTGGGATCGGTCCCGGGATTTAACTATGGCTACACCTTC. Amino acid sequence: CASSLGSVPGFNYGYTF. This chain uses TRBV5-1 with TRBJ1-2; no clear D gene. The V end was cut by 0 bases, the J end by 1 base, with 16 bases between. The CDR3 contains 17 residues. CDR1 is SGHRS, CDR2 YFSETQ, per germline.

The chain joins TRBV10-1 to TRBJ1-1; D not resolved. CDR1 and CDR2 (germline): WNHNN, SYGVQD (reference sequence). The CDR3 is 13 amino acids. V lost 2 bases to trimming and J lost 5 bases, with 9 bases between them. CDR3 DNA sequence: TGCGCCAGCAGTGAGGGCAGCGGGACTGAAGCTTTCTTT. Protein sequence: CASSEGSGTEAFF.

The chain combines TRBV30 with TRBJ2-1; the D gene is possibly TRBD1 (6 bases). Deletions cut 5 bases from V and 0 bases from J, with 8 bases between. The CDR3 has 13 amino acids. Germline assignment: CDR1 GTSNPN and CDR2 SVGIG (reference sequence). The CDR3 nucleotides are TGTGCCTGGCAGGGGAGCTCCTACAATGAGCAGTTCTTC. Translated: CAWQGSSYNEQFF.

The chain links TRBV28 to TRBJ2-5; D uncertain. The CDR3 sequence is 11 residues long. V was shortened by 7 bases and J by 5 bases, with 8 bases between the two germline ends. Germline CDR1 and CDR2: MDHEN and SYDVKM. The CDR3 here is CASTSLETQYF. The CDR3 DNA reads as TGTGCCAGCACCTCCTTGGAGACCCAGTACTTC. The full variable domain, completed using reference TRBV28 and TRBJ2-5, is DVKVTQSSRYLVKRTGEKVFLECVQDMDHENMFWYRQDPGLGLRLIYFSYDVKMKEKGDIPEGYSVSREKKERFSLILESASTNQTSMYLCASTSLETQYFGPGTRLLVL.

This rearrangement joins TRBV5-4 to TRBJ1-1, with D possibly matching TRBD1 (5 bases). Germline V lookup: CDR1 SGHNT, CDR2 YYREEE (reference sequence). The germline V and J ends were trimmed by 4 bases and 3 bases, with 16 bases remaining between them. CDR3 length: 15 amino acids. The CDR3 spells CASSGRGRADTEAFF. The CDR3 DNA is TGTGCCAGCAGCGGGAGGGGCAGGGCTGACACTGAAGCTTTCTTT.

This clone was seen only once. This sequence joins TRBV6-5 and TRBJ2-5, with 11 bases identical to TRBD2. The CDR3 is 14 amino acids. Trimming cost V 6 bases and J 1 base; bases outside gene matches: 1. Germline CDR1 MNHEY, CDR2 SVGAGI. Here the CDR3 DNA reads TGTGCCAGCAGGACTAGCGGGGCCCAAGAGACCCAGTACTTC. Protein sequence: CASRTSGAQETQYF.

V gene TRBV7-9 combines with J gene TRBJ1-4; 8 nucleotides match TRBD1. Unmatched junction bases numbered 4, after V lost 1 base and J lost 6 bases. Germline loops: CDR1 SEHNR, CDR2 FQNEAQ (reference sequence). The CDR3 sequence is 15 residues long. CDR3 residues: CASSLGGTGHEKLFF. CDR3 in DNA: TGTGCCAGCAGCTTAGGAGGGACAGGACATGAAAAACTGTTTTTT.

This CDR3 is CASSFVRSKYNEQFF. The CDR3 nucleotides are TGTGCCAGCAGTTTCGTCCGGAGTAAATACAATGAGCAGTTCTTC. The genes are TRBV6-5 and TRBJ2-1; no definite D call. V was clipped by 4 bases and J by 4 bases, with 14 bases between them. The CDR3 is made up of 15 amino acids. The germline V gene has CDR1 MNHEY and CDR2 SVGAGI.

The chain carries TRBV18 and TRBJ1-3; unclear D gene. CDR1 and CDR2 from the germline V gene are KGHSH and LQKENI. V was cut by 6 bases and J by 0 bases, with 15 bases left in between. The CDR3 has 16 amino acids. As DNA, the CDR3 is TGTGCCAGCTCCCCTACCCCGGCTAGCTCTGGAAACACCATATATTTT. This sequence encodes CASSPTPASSGNTIYF.

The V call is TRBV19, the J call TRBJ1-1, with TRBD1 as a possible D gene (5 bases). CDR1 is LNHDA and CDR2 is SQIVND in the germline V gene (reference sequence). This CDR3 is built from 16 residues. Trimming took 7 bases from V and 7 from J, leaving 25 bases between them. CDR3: CASTQLLTALRGEAFF. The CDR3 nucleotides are TGTGCCAGTACCCAGCTTCTGACGGCCCTTAGGGGTGAAGCTTTCTTT.

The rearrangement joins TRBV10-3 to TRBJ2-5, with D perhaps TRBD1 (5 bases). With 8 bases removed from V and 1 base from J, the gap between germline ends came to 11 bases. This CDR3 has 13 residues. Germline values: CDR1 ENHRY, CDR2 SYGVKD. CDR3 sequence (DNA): TGTGCCATCGGGGCACAGCCCCAAGAGACCCAGTACTTC. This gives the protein CAIGAQPQETQYF.

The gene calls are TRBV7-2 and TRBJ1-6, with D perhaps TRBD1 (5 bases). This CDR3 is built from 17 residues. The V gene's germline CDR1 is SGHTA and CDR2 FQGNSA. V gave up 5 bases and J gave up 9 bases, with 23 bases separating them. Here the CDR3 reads CASSRPGGGSLSSPLHF. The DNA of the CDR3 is TGTGCCAGCAGCCGCCCTGGGGGGGGAAGTTTAAGTTCACCCCTCCACTTT.

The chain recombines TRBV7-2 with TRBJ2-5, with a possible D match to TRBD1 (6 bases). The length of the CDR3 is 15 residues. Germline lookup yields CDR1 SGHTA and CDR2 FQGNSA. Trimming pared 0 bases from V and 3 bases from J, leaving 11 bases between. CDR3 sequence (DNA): TGTGCCAGCAGCTTAGCCCGGACAGAGAAAGAGACCCAGTACTTC. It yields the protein CASSLARTEKETQYF.

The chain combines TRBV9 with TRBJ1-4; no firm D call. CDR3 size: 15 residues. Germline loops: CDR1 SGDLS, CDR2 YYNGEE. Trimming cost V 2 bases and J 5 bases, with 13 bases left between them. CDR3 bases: TGTGCCAGCAGCGTCGGGGTTGGTGTGAATGAAAAACTGTTTTTT. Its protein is CASSVGVGVNEKLFF.

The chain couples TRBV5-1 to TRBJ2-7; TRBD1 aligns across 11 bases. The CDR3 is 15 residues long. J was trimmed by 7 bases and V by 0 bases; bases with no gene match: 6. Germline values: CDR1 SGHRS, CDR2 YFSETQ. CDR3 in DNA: TGCGCCAGCAGCTTGGATGGACAGGGGGCGCAGGAGCAGTACTTC. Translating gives CASSLDGQGAQEQYF. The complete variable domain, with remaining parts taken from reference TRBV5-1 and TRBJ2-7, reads KAGVTQTPRYLIKTRGQQVTLSCSPISGHRSVSWYQQTPGQGLQFLFEYFSETQRNKGNFPGRFSGRQFSNSRSEMNVSTLELGDSALYLCASSLDGQGAQEQYFGPGTRLTVT.

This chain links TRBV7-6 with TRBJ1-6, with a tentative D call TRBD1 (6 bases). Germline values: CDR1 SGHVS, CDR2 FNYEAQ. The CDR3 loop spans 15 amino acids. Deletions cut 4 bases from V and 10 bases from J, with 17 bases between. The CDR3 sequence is CASSYNQGKDSPLHF. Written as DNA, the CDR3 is TGTGCCAGCAGCTACAACCAGGGGAAGGACTCACCCCTCCACTTT. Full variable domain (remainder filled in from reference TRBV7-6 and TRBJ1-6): GAGVSQSPRYKVTKRGQDVALRCDPISGHVSLYWYRQALGQGPEFLTYFNYEAQQDKSGLPNDRFSAERPEGSISTLTIQRTEQRDSAMYRCASSYNQGKDSPLHFGNGTRLTVT.

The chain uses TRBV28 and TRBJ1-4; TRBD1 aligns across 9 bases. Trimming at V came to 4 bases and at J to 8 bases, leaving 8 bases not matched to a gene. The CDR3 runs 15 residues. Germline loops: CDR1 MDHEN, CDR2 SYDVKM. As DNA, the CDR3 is TGTGCCAGCAGTTCCGGGGGACAGGGAGGAGAAAAACTGTTTTTT. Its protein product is CASSSGGQGGEKLFF.

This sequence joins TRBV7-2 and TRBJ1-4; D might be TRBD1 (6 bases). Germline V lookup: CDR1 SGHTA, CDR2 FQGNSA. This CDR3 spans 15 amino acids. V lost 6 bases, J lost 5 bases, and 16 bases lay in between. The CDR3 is CASSPFGQINEKLFF. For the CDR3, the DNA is TGTGCCAGCAGTCCCTTCGGACAGATCAATGAAAAACTGTTTTTT.

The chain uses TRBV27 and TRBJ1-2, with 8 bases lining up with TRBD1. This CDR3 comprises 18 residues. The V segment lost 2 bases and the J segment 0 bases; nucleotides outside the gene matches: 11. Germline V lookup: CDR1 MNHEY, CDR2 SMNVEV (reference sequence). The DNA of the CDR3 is TGTGCCAGCAGTTTAGGTAGGGGGCAGGGGGCAACTAACTATGGCTACACCTTC. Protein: CASSLGRGQGATNYGYTF.